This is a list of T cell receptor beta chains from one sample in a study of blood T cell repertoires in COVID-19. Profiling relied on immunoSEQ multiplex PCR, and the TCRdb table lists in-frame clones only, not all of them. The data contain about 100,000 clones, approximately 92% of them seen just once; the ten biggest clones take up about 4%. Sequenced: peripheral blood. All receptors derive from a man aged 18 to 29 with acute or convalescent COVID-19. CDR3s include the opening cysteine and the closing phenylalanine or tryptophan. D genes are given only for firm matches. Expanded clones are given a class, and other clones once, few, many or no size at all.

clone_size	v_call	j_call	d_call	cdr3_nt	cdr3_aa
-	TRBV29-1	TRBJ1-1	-	TGCAGCGCCCACGGTACTGAAGCTTTCTTT	CSAHGTEAFF
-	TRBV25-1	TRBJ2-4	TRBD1	TGTGCCAGCAGGGCTTCCGGGACAGCCCGAGCCAAAAACATTCAGTACTTC	CASRASGTARAKNIQYF
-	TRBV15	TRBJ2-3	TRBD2	TGTGCCACCAGCAGAGATGGCGGGGGGCTCGGAGGTGGTACGCAGTATTTT	CATSRDGGGLGGGTQYF
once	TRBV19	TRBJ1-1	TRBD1	TGTGCCAGTAGACCGGGACAGGGACACACTGAAGCTTTCTTT	CASRPGQGHTEAFF
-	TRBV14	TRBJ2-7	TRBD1	TGTGCCAGCAGCCATACAGGGGAGAGCTACGAGCAGTACTTC	CASSHTGESYEQYF
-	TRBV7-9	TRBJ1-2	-	TGTGCCAGCAGTTCCCCCCCCATTAACTATGGCTACACCTTC	CASSSPPINYGYTF
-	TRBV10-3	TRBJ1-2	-	TGTGCCATCAGTGCGGGAGACTATGGCTACACCTTC	CAISAGDYGYTF
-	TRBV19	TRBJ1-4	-	TGTGCCAGTAGTATCCCCGGGTCTAATGAAAAACTGTTTTTT	CASSIPGSNEKLFF
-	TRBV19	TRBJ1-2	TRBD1	TGTGCCAGTCATCCGGGACAGGGGTTTGGCTACACCTTC	CASHPGQGFGYTF
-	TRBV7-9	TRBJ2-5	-	TGTGCCAGCAGCTTAGGACAGCCCCAAGAGACCCAGTACTTC	CASSLGQPQETQYF
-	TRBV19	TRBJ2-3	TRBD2	TGTGCCAGTAGTCAGACTAGCGGGAAGGCAGATACGCAGTATTTT	CASSQTSGKADTQYF
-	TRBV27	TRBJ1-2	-	TGTGCCAGCAGTCCAAGACAGGCTAACTATGGCTACACCTTC	CASSPRQANYGYTF
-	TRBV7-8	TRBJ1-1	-	TGTGCCAGCAGCTTCAAGGTGGGAGTGAACACTGAAGCTTTCTTT	CASSFKVGVNTEAFF
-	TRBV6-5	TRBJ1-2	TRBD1	TGTGCCAGCAGTTCCCGACAGGGACACTATGGCTACACCTTC	CASSSRQGHYGYTF
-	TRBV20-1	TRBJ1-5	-	TGCAGTGCTAGTTCTAACAGCGGGCAGCCCCAGCATTTT	CSASSNSGQPQHF
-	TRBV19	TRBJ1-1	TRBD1	TGTGCCAGTAGACGACAAGGGGGCATGAACACTGAAGCTTTCTTT	CASRRQGGMNTEAFF
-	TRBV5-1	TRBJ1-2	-	TGCGCCAGCAGCCCTGACAGCCCCCCTAACTATGGCTACACCTTC	CASSPDSPPNYGYTF
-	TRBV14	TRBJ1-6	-	TGTGCCAGCAGCCCAGGAGGGAATTCACCCCTCCACTTT	CASSPGGNSPLHF
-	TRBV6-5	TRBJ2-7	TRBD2	TGTGCCAGCAGTTATGCAGATCCGGGACTATTAAACGAGCAGTACTTC	CASSYADPGLLNEQYF
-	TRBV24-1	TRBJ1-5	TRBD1	TGTGCCACCAGTGGGGCGAGGGACAGGGGCAGCAATCAGCCCCAGCATTTT	CATSGARDRGSNQPQHF
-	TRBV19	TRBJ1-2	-	TGTGCCAGTAGTATAGAAGCGGACTTCTTTGGCTATGGCTACACCTTC	CASSIEADFFGYGYTF
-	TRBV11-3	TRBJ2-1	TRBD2	TGTGCCAGCAGCTTCAGACTAGCGGGGGGCAATGAGCAGTTCTTC	CASSFRLAGGNEQFF
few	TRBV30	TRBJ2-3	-	TGTGCCTGGACACGGGGAATTGGGGATACGCAGTATTTT	CAWTRGIGDTQYF
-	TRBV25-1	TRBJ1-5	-	TGTGCCAGCAGTGAATCAGGCGATATCAGGCCCCAGCATTTT	CASSESGDIRPQHF
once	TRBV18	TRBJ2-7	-	TGTGCCAGCTCACCAAACAAGAACTACGAGCAGTACTTC	CASSPNKNYEQYF
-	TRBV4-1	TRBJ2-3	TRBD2	TGCGCCAGCAGCGTCAATACGGGACTACGGGCGGCAGGTACGCAGTATTTT	CASSVNTGLRAAGTQYF